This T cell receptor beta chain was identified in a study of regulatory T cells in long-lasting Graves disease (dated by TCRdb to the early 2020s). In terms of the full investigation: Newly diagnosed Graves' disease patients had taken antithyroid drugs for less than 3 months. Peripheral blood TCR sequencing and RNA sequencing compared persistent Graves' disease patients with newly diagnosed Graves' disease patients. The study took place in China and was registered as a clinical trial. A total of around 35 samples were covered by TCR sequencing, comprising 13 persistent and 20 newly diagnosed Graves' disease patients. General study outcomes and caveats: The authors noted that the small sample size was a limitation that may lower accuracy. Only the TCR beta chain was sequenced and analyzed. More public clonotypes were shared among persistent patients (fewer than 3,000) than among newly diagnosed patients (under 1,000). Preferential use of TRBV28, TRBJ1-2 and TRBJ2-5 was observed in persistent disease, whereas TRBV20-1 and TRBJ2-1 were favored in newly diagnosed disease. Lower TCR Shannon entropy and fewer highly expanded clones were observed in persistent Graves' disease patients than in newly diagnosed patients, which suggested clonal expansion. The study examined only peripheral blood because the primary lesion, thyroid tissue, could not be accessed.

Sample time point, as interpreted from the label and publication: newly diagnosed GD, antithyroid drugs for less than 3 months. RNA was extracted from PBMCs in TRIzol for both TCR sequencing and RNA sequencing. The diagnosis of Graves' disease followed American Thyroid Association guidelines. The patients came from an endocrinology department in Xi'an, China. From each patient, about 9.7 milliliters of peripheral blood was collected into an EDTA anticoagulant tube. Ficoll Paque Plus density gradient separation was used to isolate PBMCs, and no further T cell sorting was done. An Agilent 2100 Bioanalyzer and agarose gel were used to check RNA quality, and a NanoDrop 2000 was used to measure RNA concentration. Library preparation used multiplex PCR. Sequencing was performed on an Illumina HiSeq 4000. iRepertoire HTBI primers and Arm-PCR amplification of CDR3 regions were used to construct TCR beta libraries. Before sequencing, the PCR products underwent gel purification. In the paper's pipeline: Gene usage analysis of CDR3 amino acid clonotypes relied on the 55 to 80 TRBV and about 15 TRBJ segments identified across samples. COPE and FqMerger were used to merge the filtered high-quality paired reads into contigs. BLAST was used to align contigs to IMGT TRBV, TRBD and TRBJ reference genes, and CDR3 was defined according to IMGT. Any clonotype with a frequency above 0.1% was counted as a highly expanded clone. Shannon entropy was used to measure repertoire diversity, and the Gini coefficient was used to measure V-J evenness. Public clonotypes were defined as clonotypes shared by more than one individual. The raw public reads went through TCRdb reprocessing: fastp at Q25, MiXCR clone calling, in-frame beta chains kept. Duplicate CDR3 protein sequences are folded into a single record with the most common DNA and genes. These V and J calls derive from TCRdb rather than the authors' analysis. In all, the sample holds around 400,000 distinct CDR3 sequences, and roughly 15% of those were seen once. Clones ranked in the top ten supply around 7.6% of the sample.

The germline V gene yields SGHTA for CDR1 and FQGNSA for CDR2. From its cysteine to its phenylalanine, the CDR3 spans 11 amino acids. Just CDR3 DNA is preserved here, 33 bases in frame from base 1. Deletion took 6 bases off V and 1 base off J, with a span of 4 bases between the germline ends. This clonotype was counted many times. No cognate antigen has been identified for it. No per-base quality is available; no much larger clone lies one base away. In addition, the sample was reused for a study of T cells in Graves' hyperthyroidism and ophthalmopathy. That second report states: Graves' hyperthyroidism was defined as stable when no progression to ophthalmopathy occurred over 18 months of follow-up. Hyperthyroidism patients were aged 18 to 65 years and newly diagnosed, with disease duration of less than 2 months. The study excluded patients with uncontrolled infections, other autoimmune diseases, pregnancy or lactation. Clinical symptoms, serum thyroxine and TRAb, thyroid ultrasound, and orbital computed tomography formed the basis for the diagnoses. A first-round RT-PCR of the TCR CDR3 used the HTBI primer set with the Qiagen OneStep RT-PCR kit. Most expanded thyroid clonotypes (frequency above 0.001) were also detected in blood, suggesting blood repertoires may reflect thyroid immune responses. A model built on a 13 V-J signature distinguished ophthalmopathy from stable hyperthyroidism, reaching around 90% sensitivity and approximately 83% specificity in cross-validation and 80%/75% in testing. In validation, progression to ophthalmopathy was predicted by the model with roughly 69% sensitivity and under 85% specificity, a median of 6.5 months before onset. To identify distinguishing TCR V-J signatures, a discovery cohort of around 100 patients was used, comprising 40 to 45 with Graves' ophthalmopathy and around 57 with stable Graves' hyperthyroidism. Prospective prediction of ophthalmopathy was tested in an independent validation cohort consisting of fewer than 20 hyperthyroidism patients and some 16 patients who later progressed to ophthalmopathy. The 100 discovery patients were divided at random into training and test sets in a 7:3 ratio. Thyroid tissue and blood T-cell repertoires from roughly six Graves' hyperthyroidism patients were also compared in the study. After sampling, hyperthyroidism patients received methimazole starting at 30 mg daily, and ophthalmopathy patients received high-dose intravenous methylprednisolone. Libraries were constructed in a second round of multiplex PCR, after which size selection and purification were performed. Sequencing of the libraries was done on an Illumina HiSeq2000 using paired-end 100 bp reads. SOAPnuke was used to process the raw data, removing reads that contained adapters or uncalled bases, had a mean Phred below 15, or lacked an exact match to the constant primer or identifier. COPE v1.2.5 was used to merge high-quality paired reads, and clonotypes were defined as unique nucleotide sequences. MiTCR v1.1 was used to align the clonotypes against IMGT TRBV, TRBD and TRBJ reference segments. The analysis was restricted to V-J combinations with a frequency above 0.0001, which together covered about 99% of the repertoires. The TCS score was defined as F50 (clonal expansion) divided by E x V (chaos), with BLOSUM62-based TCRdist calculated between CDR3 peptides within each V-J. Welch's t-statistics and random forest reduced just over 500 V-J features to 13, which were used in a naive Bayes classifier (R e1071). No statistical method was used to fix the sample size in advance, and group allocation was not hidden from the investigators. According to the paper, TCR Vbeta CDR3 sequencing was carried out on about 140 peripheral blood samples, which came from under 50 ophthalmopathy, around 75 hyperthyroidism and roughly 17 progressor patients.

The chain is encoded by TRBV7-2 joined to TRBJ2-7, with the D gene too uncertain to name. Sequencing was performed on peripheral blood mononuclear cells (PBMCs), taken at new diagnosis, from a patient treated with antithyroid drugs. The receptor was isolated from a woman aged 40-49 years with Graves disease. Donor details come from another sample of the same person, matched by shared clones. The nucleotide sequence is TGTGCCAGCAGTCGTTCCTACGAGCAGTACTTC. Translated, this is CASSRSYEQYF.